The clone carrying this T cell receptor (beta chain) was seen just once. The sample originates from a study of cytomegalovirus exposure and HLA in healthy donors. Primers: 60 Vbeta forward and 13 Jbeta reverse. TCRdb's table, derived via immunoSEQ multiplex PCR, lists solely in-frame clones and lacks some. The data contain 90,000 to 95,000 clones, more than 65% of them seen just once; the ten biggest clones take up roughly 1.1%. V trimming: 2 bases; J trimming: 3 bases; junction bases outside the gene matches: 10. The CDR3 totals 15 residues. Germline CDR1 is SQVTM and CDR2 is ANQGSEA. This clonotype originated in a girl aged 2 to 10 in good health and CMV-seropositive. The sequenced sample consisted of PBMCs. The gene calls are TRBV29-1 and TRBJ2-7; 7 nucleotides align to TRBD1. The CDR3 DNA follows: TGCAGCGTTGAATCTTCGACAGGGCCGTTCTACGAGCAGTACTTC. Residues: CSVESSTGPFYEQYF.